Shown below are 29 T cell receptor beta chains from a single sample sequenced in a study of T cell responses to AZD1222 COVID-19 vaccine. Assay: immunoSEQ multiplex PCR; the TCRdb copy retains only in-frame clones and omits some. The sample holds 150,000 to 200,000 clones, 85% to 95% seen once. Specimen: peripheral blood, collected on day 0 of AZD1222 vaccination. These TCRs come from an adult in good health.

The genes are TRBV11-3 and TRBJ2-3, with TRBD2 matching over 10 bases. The V and J ends lost 8 bases and 6 bases, in that order; junction bases with no gene match: 14. The CDR3 covers 16 residues. Germline CDR1 and CDR2: SGHNT and YENEEA. The CDR3 is CASGGSLAGGRDTQYF. CDR3 nucleotide sequence: TGTGCCAGCGGCGGGTCCTTAGCGGGGGGACGGGATACGCAGTATTTT.

The chain has TRBV7-9 and TRBJ2-5, with unresolved D. The CDR3 has 12 amino acids. Deletions cut 7 bases from V and 0 bases from J, with 6 bases between. Germline values: CDR1 SEHNR, CDR2 FQNEAQ (reference sequence). The CDR3 sequence is CASTWYQETQYF. The CDR3 DNA follows: TGTGCCAGCACATGGTACCAAGAGACCCAGTACTTC.

This clone was seen just once. This chain uses TRBV9 with TRBJ1-1; D uncertain. This CDR3 is built from 14 residues. Germline CDR1 and CDR2: SGDLS and YYNGEE. With 4 bases removed from V and 10 bases from J, the gap between germline ends came to 20 bases. DNA for the CDR3: TGTGCCAGCAGCCCTGGGGTAGACCGCGATCGAGCTTTCTTT. It encodes CASSPGVDRDRAFF. The whole variable domain, filled in from reference TRBV9 and TRBJ1-1, reads DSGVTQTPKHLITATGQRVTLRCSPRSGDLSVYWYQQSLDQGLQFLIQYYNGEERAKGNILERFSAQQFPDLHSELNLSSLELGDSALYFCASSPGVDRDRAFFGQGTRLTVV.

This clone was recorded once. The gene calls are TRBV5-1 and TRBJ1-1, with D possibly TRBD1 on 6 matching bases. The CDR3 consists of 15 residues. Deletions cut 0 bases from V and 4 bases from J, with 13 bases between. Germline-derived CDR1 and CDR2 are SGHRS and YFSETQ. Written as DNA, the CDR3 is TGCGCCAGCAGCTTGGGGGGACAAATTGGCACTGAAGCTTTCTTT. Protein product: CASSLGGQIGTEAFF.

The chain combines TRBV3-1 (or the pseudogene TRBV3-2) with TRBJ1-5, with D uncertain. This CDR3 spans 14 amino acids. The germline V and J ends were trimmed by 1 base and 5 bases, with 9 bases remaining between them. Germline V gene lookup returns CDR1 LGHDT and CDR2 YNNKEL (reference sequence). The CDR3 DNA follows: TGTGCCAGCAGCCAAGCCCCCAGACATCAGCCCCAGCATTTT. Translation gives CASSQAPRHQPQHF.

The chain has TRBV7-7 and TRBJ1-3; 8 nucleotides line up with TRBD1. The length of the CDR3 is 15 residues. J lost 4 bases, V lost 5 bases, and 7 bases had no gene match. The germline V gene has CDR1 SSHAT and CDR2 FNYEAQ (reference sequence). As DNA, the CDR3 is TGTGCCAGCAGCGCCGAGACAGGGGTCGGAAACACCATATATTTT. It specifies CASSAETGVGNTIYF.

This clone was counted a single time. V is TRBV7-9 and J is TRBJ2-7; tentatively, D is TRBD2 (6 bases). CDR3 length: 16 residues. Trimming removed 5 bases at V and 3 bases at J, with 20 bases between. Germline loops: CDR1 SEHNR, CDR2 FQNEAQ (reference sequence). The CDR3 DNA is TGTGCCAGCAGCCCCCCCGCGGGGCAGAGTCTCTACGAGCAGTACTTC. Translated, it gives CASSPPAGQSLYEQYF.

This clone has just one count. This chain's CDR3 is CASSLGQAIYQETQYF. The CDR3, as DNA: TGTGCCAGCAGCCTGGGACAGGCGATATACCAAGAGACCCAGTACTTC. The V gene is TRBV7-7, the J gene TRBJ2-5, with 8 positions matching TRBD1. Germline V CDR1 and CDR2: SSHAT, FNYEAQ (reference sequence). V shed 5 bases and J 0 bases; nucleotides not matched to a gene: 8. This CDR3 has 16 residues.

V is TRBV6-1 and J is TRBJ1-6; D call uncertain. The CDR3 is made up of 13 amino acids. Trimming left V 0 bases short and J 13 bases short, with 10 bases between. Per the germline V gene, CDR1 is MNHNS and CDR2 is SASEGT. DNA of the CDR3: TGTGCCAGCAGTGAAGCTAGGGAAGGGCCCCTCCACTTT. Its protein product is CASSEAREGPLHF.

The rearrangement uses TRBV6-5 and TRBJ2-2; 8 nucleotides align to TRBD2. CDR3 size: 15 residues. In germline, CDR1 is MNHEY, CDR2 SVGAGI. The V gene end was trimmed by 7 bases and the J gene end by 5 bases; junction bases not matched to a gene: 9. The CDR3: CASKSGGAVTGELFF. CDR3 coding DNA: TGTGCCAGCAAATCCGGGGGGGCGGTAACCGGGGAGCTGTTTTTT.

The chain couples TRBV7-8 to TRBJ2-3, with TRBD1 matching 10 bases. The V gene end was trimmed by 11 bases and the J gene end by 2 bases; junction bases not matched to a gene: 13. Germline CDR1 SGHVS, CDR2 FQNEAQ. The CDR3 sequence is 16 residues long. CDR3 amino acids: CAGGVRGQGFTDTQYF. The CDR3 region has the DNA TGTGCCGGGGGGGTGCGGGGACAGGGGTTCACAGATACGCAGTATTTT.

The V call is TRBV28, the J call TRBJ1-5; D not resolved. CDR1 and CDR2 (germline): MDHEN, SYDVKM. The CDR3 has 13 amino acids. V was trimmed by 7 bases and J by 4 bases, leaving 11 bases between them. CDR3 DNA sequence: TGTGCCAGCACCTTAGGACGGAATCAGCCCCAGCATTTT. Its translation is CASTLGRNQPQHF. The full variable domain, rest sourced from reference TRBV28 and TRBJ1-5, is DVKVTQSSRYLVKRTGEKVFLECVQDMDHENMFWYRQDPGLGLRLIYFSYDVKMKEKGDIPEGYSVSREKKERFSLILESASTNQTSMYLCASTLGRNQPQHFGDGTRLSIL.

This chain uses TRBV5-4 with TRBJ1-1; D remains unclear. CDR1 and CDR2 (germline): SGHNT, YYREEE (reference sequence). V was shortened by 0 bases and J by 0 bases, with 9 bases between the two germline ends. The CDR3 runs to 15 residues. CDR3 loop: CASSLGRHMNTEAFF. CDR3 bases: TGTGCCAGCAGCTTGGGTAGGCACATGAACACTGAAGCTTTCTTT.

In this sample, this clone turned up once. V is TRBV4-1 and J is TRBJ1-4, with D hard to call. Trimming shortened V by 3 bases and J by 10 bases, and 3 bases separated the two germline ends. Germline V gives CDR1 MGHRA, CDR2 YSYEKL. The CDR3 length is 10 residues. CDR3 residues: CASSHGKLFF. CDR3 DNA: TGCGCCAGCAGCCACGGAAAACTGTTTTTT.

Within the sample, this clone is medium-sized. J is TRBJ2-2 and V is TRBV2, with TRBD2 matching 12 bases. CDR3 length equals 15 residues. Losses at the gene ends were 6 bases for V and 6 bases for J; bases not matched to a gene: 5. Germline V lookup: CDR1 SNHLY, CDR2 FYNNEI. CDR3 in DNA: TGTGCCAGCAGGCTAGCGGGGGGGCTCGCCGGGGAGCTGTTTTTT. Amino acid sequence: CASRLAGGLAGELFF.

The V gene is TRBV3-1 (or the pseudogene TRBV3-2), the J gene TRBJ1-2; weak D call: TRBD1 (6 bases). Trimming left V 0 bases short and J 8 bases short, with 13 bases between. The CDR3 has 14 residues. Germline loops: CDR1 LGHDT, CDR2 YNNKEL (reference sequence). CDR3 in amino acids: CASSQDPGGGGYTF. For the CDR3, the DNA is TGTGCCAGCAGCCAAGATCCTGGGGGGGGCGGCTACACCTTC.

CDR3 region: CASRTQGKRTEAFF. Here the CDR3 DNA reads TGTGCCAGCAGAACCCAGGGGAAGAGGACTGAAGCTTTCTTT. The J gene is TRBJ1-1, the V gene TRBV11-2, with a possible D match to TRBD1 (6 bases). Trimming shortened V by 6 bases and J by 5 bases, and 16 bases separated the two germline ends. CDR3 length equals 14 residues. Germline loops: CDR1 SGHAT, CDR2 FQNNGV.

V and J are TRBV11-2 and TRBJ1-2; no clear D gene. The CDR3 loop spans 15 amino acids. Trimming left V 2 bases short and J 3 bases short, with 13 bases between. Germline CDR1 and CDR2: SGHAT and FQNNGV. The DNA for the CDR3 is TGTGCCAGCAGCTTAACCTACGAGCTCCACTATGGCTACACCTTC. Translating it yields CASSLTYELHYGYTF.

The chain is built from TRBV18 and TRBJ1-2; D is possibly TRBD1 (5 bases). The germline gives CDR1 KGHSH, CDR2 LQKENI. The germline V and J ends were trimmed by 0 bases and 2 bases, with 16 bases remaining between them. This CDR3 has 17 residues. The CDR3 coding sequence is TGTGCCAGCTCACCACCGGGGGGGGACGGGTCCAACTATGGCTACACCTTC. It codes for CASSPPGGDGSNYGYTF.

This clone was detected once. CDR3: CASRQEIGNTIYF. For the CDR3, the DNA is TGTGCCAGCAGACAGGAGATTGGAAACACCATATATTTT. This chain joins TRBV2 and TRBJ1-3, with a weak D call TRBD1 (5 bases). CDR1 is SNHLY and CDR2 is FYNNEI in the germline V gene. This CDR3 comprises 13 residues. Between the trimmed V and J ends, which lost 6 bases and 3 bases, there was a span of 9 bases.

The J gene is TRBJ2-7, the V gene TRBV28, with 10 bases fitting TRBD1. V dropped 4 bases and J dropped 4; count of bases not matched to a gene: 13. CDR3 length: 17 amino acids. CDR1 and CDR2 (germline): MDHEN, SYDVKM. The DNA for the CDR3 is TGTGCCAGCAGTTCCCACAAGGGGACAGGGGACCTATACGAGCAGTACTTC. Protein product: CASSSHKGTGDLYEQYF.

In this sample, this clone turned up a few times. The V call is TRBV2, the J call TRBJ1-4; D is unresolved. This CDR3 comprises 15 residues. Germline V CDR1 and CDR2: SNHLY, FYNNEI. V dropped 7 bases and J dropped 4 bases, with 16 bases sitting between them. The CDR3 region has the DNA TGTGCCAGCACGGGTGCCCTACCGCTTAATGAAAAACTGTTTTTT. It yields the protein CASTGALPLNEKLFF.

The chain joins TRBV7-7 to TRBJ2-2; no clear D. V gave up 5 bases and J gave up 2 bases, with 6 bases separating them. Germline lookup yields CDR1 SSHAT and CDR2 FNYEAQ (reference sequence). The CDR3 extends over 13 amino acids. In DNA, the CDR3 is TGTGCCAGCAGCATCACTAACACCGGGGAGCTGTTTTTT. It is translated as CASSITNTGELFF.

The J gene is TRBJ1-5, the V gene TRBV7-9, with D unclear. CDR1 and CDR2 (germline): SEHNR, FQNEAQ (reference sequence). V lost 7 bases and J 6 bases, leaving 16 bases between the germline ends. The CDR3 is made up of 14 amino acids. The CDR3 loop is CASTNRRAGQPQHF. Written as DNA, the CDR3 is TGTGCCAGCACCAACCGACGAGCGGGTCAGCCCCAGCATTTT.

The chain links TRBV5-8 to TRBJ2-5, with D hard to call. Germline-derived CDR1 and CDR2 are SGHTS and YDEGEE. The CDR3 is 15 residues long. V dropped 2 bases and J dropped 1 base, with 12 bases sitting between them. The CDR3 DNA reads as TGTGCCAGCAGCTTCAGGTGGGGTTCCCAAGAGACCCAGTACTTC. Translation gives CASSFRWGSQETQYF.

The V call is TRBV5-6, the J call TRBJ2-4, with TRBD2 matching over 7 bases. The V gene end was trimmed by 2 bases and the J gene end by 10 bases; junction bases not matched to a gene: 9. Germline values: CDR1 SGHDT, CDR2 YYEEEE. The CDR3 runs 14 residues. For the CDR3, the DNA is TGTGCCAGCAGCTTAAGGCCTAGCGGACCTATTCAGTACTTC. This codes for CASSLRPSGPIQYF.

This chain uses TRBV25-1 with TRBJ2-1, with a possible D match to TRBD2 (5 bases). The CDR3 extends over 14 amino acids. V lost 4 bases, J lost 5 bases, and 12 bases lay in between. CDR1 and CDR2 from the germline V gene are MGHDK and SYGVNS. The CDR3 sequence is CASSGIGRDNEQFF. Written as DNA, the CDR3 is TGTGCCAGCAGTGGTATAGGGCGGGACAATGAGCAGTTCTTC.

V is TRBV5-6 and J is TRBJ1-3; TRBD1 matches at 8 bases. CDR3 length: 16 amino acids. V was clipped by 4 bases and J by 2 bases; unmatched bases: 8. The germline gives CDR1 SGHDT, CDR2 YYEEEE. CDR3 protein: CASSERTGKAGNTIYF. The CDR3 nucleotides read TGTGCCAGCAGCGAAAGGACAGGGAAGGCTGGAAACACCATATATTTT.

The chain is built from TRBV5-1 and TRBJ2-7; D tentatively fits TRBD1 or TRBD2 (5 bases each). This CDR3 region has 15 residues. V lost 0 bases and J 2 bases, leaving 12 bases between the germline ends. CDR1 is SGHRS and CDR2 is YFSETQ in the germline V gene. The CDR3 protein is CASSLETGTAYEQYF. DNA of the CDR3: TGCGCCAGCAGCTTGGAGACGGGGACCGCCTACGAGCAGTACTTC.